Shown below are 14 T cell receptor beta chains from a single sample sequenced in a study of blood T cell repertoires in COVID-19. Method: immunoSEQ multiplex PCR; TCRdb's copy keeps in-frame clones and lacks some. The sample lists 95,000 to 100,000 clones, 70% to 90% occurring once. Sequencing used peripheral blood. The receptors derive from a woman aged 25 to 39 with acute or convalescent COVID-19.

The genes are TRBV9 and TRBJ2-1, with TRBD2 matching over 7 bases. The J segment lost 4 bases and the V segment lost 4 bases, leaving 11 bases of the junction unmatched. This CDR3 spans 16 amino acids. From germline, CDR1 is SGDLS and CDR2 YYNGEE. CDR3 in DNA: TGTGCCAGCAGCCCCCCAGGTCCGGGGGGTTACAATGAGCAGTTCTTC. Protein sequence: CASSPPGPGGYNEQFF. The whole variable domain, remainder taken from reference TRBV9 and TRBJ2-1, is DSGVTQTPKHLITATGQRVTLRCSPRSGDLSVYWYQQSLDQGLQFLIQYYNGEERAKGNILERFSAQQFPDLHSELNLSSLELGDSALYFCASSPPGPGGYNEQFFGPGTRLTVL.

The chain recombines TRBV5-4 with TRBJ2-7, with TRBD1 matching over 7 bases. The length of the CDR3 is 14 residues. Germline V gene sequence: CDR1 SGHNT, CDR2 YYREEE (reference sequence). J lost 6 bases, V lost 3 bases, and 9 bases had no gene match. CDR3 nucleotides: TGTGCCAGCAGCTCCGGGACAGAGCTCTCCGAGCAGTACTTC. This codes for CASSSGTELSEQYF. The full variable domain, completed using reference TRBV5-4 and TRBJ2-7, is ETGVTQSPTHLIKTRGQQVTLRCSSQSGHNTVSWYQQALGQGPQFIFQYYREEENGRGNFPPRFSGLQFPNYSSELNVNALELDDSALYLCASSSGTELSEQYFGPGTRLTVT.

This clone has a handful of counts. The CDR3 reads CASSQRGPDRFSGANVLTF. CDR3 sequence (DNA): TGTGCCAGCAGCCAAAGGGGCCCAGACAGATTCTCTGGGGCCAACGTCCTGACTTTC. This chain connects TRBV7-3 to TRBJ2-6; tentatively, D is TRBD1 (5 bases). The CDR3 sequence is 19 residues long. CDR1 and CDR2 (germline): SGHTA, FQGTGA. Trimming took off 5 bases at V and 0 bases at J, with 20 bases between the two ends. The whole variable domain, remainder taken from reference TRBV7-3 and TRBJ2-6, is GAGVSQTPSNKVTEKGKYVELRCDPISGHTALYWYRQSLGQGPEFLIYFQGTGAADDSGLPNDRFFAVRPEGSVSTLKIQRTERGDSAVYLCASSQRGPDRFSGANVLTFGAGSRLTVL.

The chain joins TRBV28 to TRBJ1-1, with 7 bases matching TRBD1. There are 14 residues in the CDR3. Germline assignment: CDR1 MDHEN and CDR2 SYDVKM. The J segment lost 5 bases and the V segment lost 8 bases, leaving 11 bases of the junction unmatched. CDR3 bases: TGTGCCAGCCCCGATGAGACAGGGAGGACTGAAGCTTTCTTT. Its protein product is CASPDETGRTEAFF.

This chain connects TRBV7-9 to TRBJ2-7; 10 bases align to TRBD1. The CDR3 has 14 residues. Germline lookup yields CDR1 SEHNR and CDR2 FQNEAQ (reference sequence). Losses at the gene ends were 5 bases for V and 3 bases for J; bases not matched to a gene: 4. CDR3 in amino acids: CASSPDRGLYEQYF. CDR3 DNA sequence: TGTGCCAGCAGCCCAGACAGGGGGCTCTACGAGCAGTACTTC.

This clone was recorded once. The chain joins TRBV7-8 to TRBJ1-3, with TRBD1 matching over 9 bases. The CDR3 loop spans 16 amino acids. Trimming at V came to 5 bases and at J to 1 base, leaving 6 bases not matched to a gene. CDR1 SGHVS and CDR2 FQNEAQ come from the germline V gene. This chain's CDR3 is CASSPGTGISGNTIYF. As DNA, the CDR3 is TGTGCCAGCAGCCCCGGGACAGGGATATCTGGAAACACCATATATTTT.

V usage is TRBV6-5 and J usage is TRBJ1-3; 7 bases map to TRBD1. This CDR3 has 14 residues. V was pared by 2 bases and J by 3 bases, with 1 base of the junction left unmatched. Germline CDR1 is MNHEY and CDR2 is SVGAGI. Written as DNA, the CDR3 is TGTGCCAGCAGTTACCGGGACAGTGGAAACACCATATATTTT. Translating gives CASSYRDSGNTIYF.

V and J are TRBV5-1 and TRBJ2-5, with 10 bases lining up with TRBD1. J lost 3 bases, V lost 4 bases, and 6 bases had no gene match. Germline lookup yields CDR1 SGHRS and CDR2 YFSETQ. This CDR3 has 15 amino acids. This CDR3 reads CASSDPGTGEETQYF. The CDR3 bases are TGCGCCAGCAGCGACCCCGGGACAGGGGAAGAGACCCAGTACTTC. Complete variable domain (other parts from reference TRBV5-1 and TRBJ2-5): KAGVTQTPRYLIKTRGQQVTLSCSPISGHRSVSWYQQTPGQGLQFLFEYFSETQRNKGNFPGRFSGRQFSNSRSEMNVSTLELGDSALYLCASSDPGTGEETQYFGPGTRLLVL.

V usage is TRBV25-1 and J usage is TRBJ2-1; 7 nucleotides match TRBD1. Trimming at V came to 3 bases and at J to 5 bases, leaving 4 bases not matched to a gene. Germline V gives CDR1 MGHDK, CDR2 SYGVNS. The CDR3 runs to 14 residues. The DNA of the CDR3 is TGTGCCAGCAGTGAGGACAGGTGGGACAATGAGCAGTTCTTC. Translated: CASSEDRWDNEQFF. The whole variable domain, filled in from reference TRBV25-1 and TRBJ2-1, reads EADIYQTPRYLVIGTGKKITLECSQTMGHDKMYWYQQDPGMELHLIHYSYGVNSTEKGDLSSESTVSRIRTEHFPLTLESARPSHTSQYLCASSEDRWDNEQFFGPGTRLTVL.

J is TRBJ2-7 and V is TRBV24-1, with 7 bases matching TRBD1. The CDR3 has 13 amino acids. The V gene's germline CDR1 is KGHDR and CDR2 SFDVKD. V shed 7 bases and J 4 bases; nucleotides not matched to a gene: 6. DNA for the CDR3: TGTGCCACCAGCAAGGGGGCGTTGTACGAGCAGTACTTC. Protein sequence: CATSKGALYEQYF.

This clone was counted between two and nine times. The CDR3 DNA follows: TGCGCCAGCAGCCAAGAAATCAAGGTTAACGGCGAACAGTTACCCTATCAGCCCCAGCATTTT. This sequence encodes CASSQEIKVNGEQLPYQPQHF. The J gene is TRBJ1-5, the V gene TRBV4-1; D not certain. V lost 0 bases to trimming and J lost 5 bases, with 29 bases between them. Germline V gene data show CDR1 as MGHRA and CDR2 as YSYEKL. This CDR3 region has 21 residues.

The rearrangement uses TRBV5-1 and TRBJ2-5, with 8 bases that match TRBD1. Germline V lookup: CDR1 SGHRS, CDR2 YFSETQ. Germline trimming cut 6 bases from V and 4 bases from J; bases unmatched to any gene: 14. The CDR3 runs to 16 residues. The CDR3 sequence: CASTLVGSGGTETQYF. The CDR3 DNA is TGCGCCAGCACCCTGGTGGGTTCAGGGGGCACAGAGACCCAGTACTTC.

The chain carries TRBV6-5 and TRBJ1-2; 7 nucleotides match TRBD1. CDR1 MNHEY and CDR2 SVGAGI come from the germline V gene. The length of the CDR3 is 12 residues. Trimming at V came to 6 bases and at J to 6 bases, leaving 4 bases not matched to a gene. The CDR3 DNA is TGTGCCAGCAGCTCGACAGGGAATGGCTACACCTTC. Protein product: CASSSTGNGYTF.

CDR3 region: CASSVGGAREKLFF. The CDR3 DNA reads TGTGCCAGCAGTGTGGGGGGGGCCCGTGAAAAACTGTTTTTT. The chain has TRBV2 and TRBJ1-4; perhaps TRBD1 as D (6 bases). The CDR3 is 14 amino acids. The germline V gene has CDR1 SNHLY and CDR2 FYNNEI. V was cut by 4 bases and J by 7 bases, with 13 bases left in between.